This TCR beta chain was sequenced in a study of cytomegalovirus exposure and HLA in healthy donors. Overall study context: As an earlier analysis found, roughly 180 million T cells yielded some 120 million unique TCR beta sequences. The early release's HLA-typed donors yielded approximately 81 million unique TCRs.

Primers for the PCR totalled 60 Vbeta and 13 Jbeta. Assay used: immunoSEQ multiplex PCR; TCRdb lists only in-frame clones, some missing. The data contain 200,000 to 250,000 clones, 77% of them singletons. Healthy bone marrow donors made up the donor group. V trimming: 0 bases; J trimming: 2 bases; junction bases outside the gene matches: 9. CDR1 is LGHNA, CDR2 YNFKEQ, per germline. The CDR3 loop spans 17 amino acids. The chain joins TRBV4-2 to TRBJ2-7; 8 bases are shared with TRBD2. The receptor's source is a woman aged 55-70 years in good health and CMV-seropositive. Sequences were obtained from PBMCs. CDR3: CASSQDVPAGATYEQYF. CDR3 nucleotide sequence: TGTGCCAGCAGCCAAGATGTTCCAGCGGGGGCCACCTACGAGCAGTACTTC.